These T cell receptor beta chains were read from a single sample in a study of CDR3 diversity in severe acne. A single record per CDR3 protein comes from TCRdb applying MiXCR to the PCR reads. This table holds about 85,000 distinct CDR3 sequences, roughly half found once. The specimen was blood. These receptor sequences come from a male donor in good health, serving as a control. CDR3s include the opening cysteine and the closing phenylalanine or tryptophan. D genes are given only for firm matches. For some rows the clone size is stated as once, few or many, or as a class when expanded; others skip it.

.	TRBV7-8	.	TRBJ1-6	TGTGCCAGCAGCTTAGCCGCCGGGAAAATTTCACCCCTCCACTTT	CASSLAAGKISPLHF
TRBD1	TRBV2	few	TRBJ1-2	TGTGCCAGACAGGGGCCGGTTGGGGACTATGGCTACACCTTC	CARQGPVGDYGYTF
.	TRBV28	few	TRBJ1-4	TGTGCCAGCATTTCGGGCTCAACTAATGAAAAACTGTTTTTT	CASISGSTNEKLFF
.	TRBV6-1	.	TRBJ2-3	TGTGCCAGCAGTTACCGGCAGGGGAGCACAGATACGCAGTATTTT	CASSYRQGSTDTQYF
.	TRBV5-8	many	TRBJ2-5	TGTGCCAGCAGCTTTTTTTCATTTTCGGTGCAAGAGACCCAGTACTTC	CASSFFSFSVQETQYF
.	TRBV10-1	.	TRBJ2-7	TGCGCCAGCAGTGAGGTGGCAGGGGCCTACGAGCAGTACTTC	CASSEVAGAYEQYF
TRBD2	TRBV2	.	TRBJ2-7	TGTGCCAGCAGCCAGACTAGCGGGACCTACGAGCAGTACTTC	CASSQTSGTYEQYF
.	TRBV16	many	TRBJ1-5	TGTGCCAGCAGCCAACCACCAAATCAGCCCCAGCATTTT	CASSQPPNQPQHF
TRBD2	TRBV7-2	many	TRBJ2-2	TGTGCCAGCAAACCGAGCGGGGAAGGCACCGGGGAGCTGTTTTTT	CASKPSGEGTGELFF
TRBD1	TRBV28	.	TRBJ1-1	TGTGCCAGCAGCACAGGGGGCTGGAACACTGAAGCTTTCTTT	CASSTGGWNTEAFF
.	TRBV25-1	.	TRBJ2-7	TGTGCCAGCAGAAGATTAGCCAACTACGAGCAGTACTTC	CASRRLANYEQYF
TRBD2	TRBV20-1	.	TRBJ2-2	TGCAGTGCTAGTCCAGCGGGAGTCGACACCGGGGAGCTGTTTTTT	CSASPAGVDTGELFF
TRBD1	TRBV6-6	many	TRBJ2-1	TGTGCCAGCACGCGACAGGGGAACTCCTACAATGAGCAGTTCTTC	CASTRQGNSYNEQFF
.	TRBV25-1	many	TRBJ1-1	TGTGCCAGCGGAGTCGGTAGGACTGAAGCTTTCTTT	CASGVGRTEAFF
.	TRBV27	many	TRBJ2-2	TGTGCCAGCAGTTTTTCAGCTAGATTGGTCGGGGAGCTGTTTTTT	CASSFSARLVGELFF
.	TRBV10-3	few	TRBJ2-7	TGTGCCATCAGTGGCTTGAGGGAGCGGAACGAGCAGTACTTC	CAISGLRERNEQYF
.	TRBV7-2	medium-sized	TRBJ2-1	TGTGCCAGCAGCTCCCAGGGTTGGGATGAGCAGTTCTTC	CASSSQGWDEQFF
TRBD2	TRBV10-3	.	TRBJ2-5	TGTGCCATCAGTCCGACTAGCGGCACGGAGACCCAGTACTTC	CAISPTSGTETQYF
.	TRBV7-2	.	TRBJ1-6	TGTGCCAGCAGCTACCCCGGGGGGGGGTCACCCCTCCACTTT	CASSYPGGGSPLHF
TRBD1	TRBV10-1	.	TRBJ1-1	TGCGCCAGCAGTCAGGGGGCTGTGAACACTGAAGCTTTCTTT	CASSQGAVNTEAFF
.	TRBV5-4	.	TRBJ2-1	TGTGCCAGCAGCGTTGATTGGGGACCCAATGAGCAGTTCTTC	CASSVDWGPNEQFF
.	TRBV7-9	few	TRBJ1-1	TGTGCCAGCAACCTGGTGGGGATATCGAACACTGAAGCTTTCTTT	CASNLVGISNTEAFF